This is a list of T cell receptor beta chains from one sample in a study of T cells after yellow fever vaccination. Using its own MiXCR run on the 5' RACE reads, TCRdb lists one record per CDR3 protein. This table holds 200,000 to 300,000 distinct CDR3 sequences, approximately 6.7% found once. This material consisted of CD4+ T cells sorted from PBMCs, taken on the day of the yellow fever booster vaccination. These receptors all come from a young man who received the YFV17D yellow fever vaccine. Both conserved end residues are part of each CDR3. The order of the fields is clone size, J gene, D gene, V gene, CDR3 DNA, CDR3 protein. The D gene is left open where the match is weak. Rows may omit the clone size; those that give it use once, few, many or a size class.

many TRBJ2-7 TRBD2 TRBV5-6 TGTGCCAGCAGCTTGGGATCTATAGGACTAGCTGACGAGCAGTACTTC CASSLGSIGLADEQYF
NA TRBJ2-2 NA TRBV29-1 TGCAGTGCCCGGCATTCGAACACCGGGGAGCTGTTTTTT CSARHSNTGELFF
many TRBJ2-7 TRBD1 TRBV20-1 TGCAGTGCTTGGGACAGGGGAGCCGAGCAGTACTTC CSAWDRGAEQYF
NA TRBJ1-1 NA TRBV5-1 TGCGCCAGCAGGGCAGAGACCTACACTGAAGCTTTCTTT CASRAETYTEAFF
many TRBJ1-3 NA TRBV7-9 TGTGCCAGCAACACTGGGCCAGCTGGAAACACCATATATTTT CASNTGPAGNTIYF
many TRBJ2-5 NA TRBV7-8 TGTGCCAGCAGCTTAGGACCAAAAGGGGAGACCCAGTACTTC CASSLGPKGETQYF
few TRBJ2-7 TRBD1 TRBV20-1 TGCAGTGCTAGATTACAGGGGAATAGGTACGAGCAGTACTTC CSARLQGNRYEQYF
NA TRBJ2-4 NA TRBV7-2 TGTGCCAGCAGCTTAGCCGGGCCGCTCAGCATTCAGTACTTC CASSLAGPLSIQYF
NA TRBJ2-1 TRBD1 TRBV12-3/TRBV12-4 TGTGCCAGCAGCTCCAATACAGGGGGGCAGTTCTTC CASSSNTGGQFF
NA TRBJ1-2 NA TRBV28 TGTGCCAGCAGTACTTACACGGGGCGCGTCTATGGCTACACCTTC CASSTYTGRVYGYTF
many TRBJ2-7 TRBD2 TRBV7-6 TGTGCCAGCAGCTCGGGACTAGCTTCCCACGAGCAGTACTTC CASSSGLASHEQYF
few TRBJ2-7 NA TRBV7-2 TGTGCCAGCAGCTTTTATAGCGCTAGATACGAGCAGTACTTC CASSFYSARYEQYF
few TRBJ2-3 NA TRBV5-1 TGCGCCAGCAGCTTGGACATTACTTCAGATACGCAGTATTTT CASSLDITSDTQYF
NA TRBJ2-5 TRBD2 TRBV5-4 TGTGCCAGCAGCCCTCGGGGGCGGGGGGAAGAGACCCAGTACTTC CASSPRGRGEETQYF
few TRBJ2-7 NA TRBV3-1 TGTGCCAGCAGCCGAGCCCCTACCGAGCAGTACTTC CASSRAPTEQYF
NA TRBJ2-7 TRBD1 TRBV20-1 TGCAGTGCTAGGGGGGGACAGGTCTACGAGCAGTACTTC CSARGGQVYEQYF
few TRBJ1-4 TRBD1 TRBV18 TGTGCCAGCTCCGGGACAGTGACCTATGAAAAACTGTTTTTT CASSGTVTYEKLFF
NA TRBJ2-3 TRBD2 TRBV12-3/TRBV12-4 TGTGCCAGCAGTGTGGGACTAGCGGCCTCAGATACGCAGTATTTT CASSVGLAASDTQYF
many TRBJ2-1 NA TRBV12-3/TRBV12-4 TGTGCCAGCAGTTTAGAACCCATCTCGAATGAGCAGTTCTTC CASSLEPISNEQFF
many TRBJ2-1 TRBD2 TRBV7-6 TGTGCCAGCAGCTTAGAAGCTAGCGGGAGGGAGTCCTACAATGAGCAGTTCTTC CASSLEASGRESYNEQFF
few TRBJ2-1 TRBD2 TRBV20-1 TGCAGTGCTAGAGGGGCCTCTGGACTAGCCTACAATGAGCAGTTCTTC CSARGASGLAYNEQFF
NA TRBJ1-5 NA TRBV5-1 TGCGCCAGCCGAACTGGGCCGGGACCCAATCAGCCCCAGCATTTT CASRTGPGPNQPQHF
few TRBJ2-3 NA TRBV7-2 TGTGCCAGCAGCTCCCAATTAGCGGATACGCAGTATTTT CASSSQLADTQYF
few TRBJ1-1 NA TRBV20-1 TGCAGTGCCTGGAAAAGGAACACTGAAGCTTTCTTT CSAWKRNTEAFF
many TRBJ2-5 NA TRBV27 TGTGCCAGCAGTCCGCAGACGGCCCAAGAGACCCAGTACTTC CASSPQTAQETQYF
few TRBJ2-7 NA TRBV20-1 TGCAGTGCTAGTACGGACAGCCACTACGAGCAGTACTTC CSASTDSHYEQYF
few TRBJ2-7 NA TRBV20-1 TGCAGTGCTAGAGTTGGTCGGACAACCTACGAGCAGTACTTC CSARVGRTTYEQYF
many TRBJ2-1 NA TRBV7-2 TGTGCCAGCAGCTTGGGAAGCTCCTACAATGAGCAGTTCTTC CASSLGSSYNEQFF
few TRBJ2-7 TRBD1 TRBV18 TGTGCCAGCTCACCAAACACAGGGGTCGGCTACGAGCAGTACTTC CASSPNTGVGYEQYF
NA TRBJ2-7 TRBD1 TRBV5-1 TGCGCCAGCAGCTTGGGCCCGACAGGGATCTCCTACGAGCAGTACTTC CASSLGPTGISYEQYF
NA TRBJ2-7 NA TRBV9 TGTTCCAGCAGCGTATCCGCCGGGGCGCCCTACGAGCAGTACTTC CSSSVSAGAPYEQYF
many TRBJ2-7 NA TRBV9 TGTGCCAGCAGCGTAGATCCAGGGGAGACCTACGAGCAGTACTTC CASSVDPGETYEQYF
few TRBJ1-2 NA TRBV6-6 TGTGCCAGCAAAGACTACCCTAACTATGGCTACACCTTC CASKDYPNYGYTF
NA TRBJ2-7 NA TRBV2 TGTGCCAGCAGCCCACCGACAGGTTCGTTGGGCGAGCAGTACTTC CASSPPTGSLGEQYF
few TRBJ2-5 NA TRBV20-1 TGCAGTGCCCGAAGGGGCGGAGGGCAAGAGACCCAGTACTTC CSARRGGGQETQYF
many TRBJ2-1 NA TRBV5-1 TGCGCCAGCAGCCCGGACAATGAGCAGTTCTTC CASSPDNEQFF
few TRBJ2-7 TRBD2 TRBV6-5 TGTGCCAGCAGTTACTCGGCCAGCGGGGCGACCCACGAGCAGTACTTC CASSYSASGATHEQYF
many TRBJ2-1 NA TRBV12-3/TRBV12-4 TGTGCCAGCAGGCGCGCCGACCGCAATGGACAGTTCTTC CASRRADRNGQFF
NA TRBJ2-7 NA TRBV7-9 TGTGCCAGCAGCCCCCAGGTCGAGCAGTACTTC CASSPQVEQYF
many TRBJ2-5 NA TRBV20-1 TGCAGCGCCAGCAGGAGCCAAGAGACCCAGTACTTC CSASRSQETQYF
many TRBJ2-5 NA TRBV30 TGTGCCTGGAGTTCTGAATTATACCAAGAGACCCAGTACTTC CAWSSELYQETQYF
few TRBJ2-5 NA TRBV20-1 TGCAGTGCAGATTTTGGAGAGACCCAGTACTTC CSADFGETQYF
few TRBJ1-6 TRBD1 TRBV20-1 TGCAGTGCTACGCCGAGAAGCAGGGGGCCGGGTTCACCCCTCCACTTT CSATPRSRGPGSPLHF
NA TRBJ2-2 NA TRBV6-2/TRBV6-3 TGTGCCGGAAGTTGGATGGGAAGCGGGGAGCTGTTTTTT CAGSWMGSGELFF
few TRBJ1-1 NA TRBV5-4 TGTGCCAGCAGCCGCCTTGCGGGGGCTGGGAACACTGAAGCTTTCTTT CASSRLAGAGNTEAFF
few TRBJ1-5 NA TRBV18 TGTGCCAGCTCCCCCGGGGGGGAGCAGCCCCAGCATTTT CASSPGGEQPQHF
many TRBJ2-5 NA TRBV6-5 TGTGCCAGCGCCCGGTTCTCAGGGCAAGAGACCCAGTACTTC CASARFSGQETQYF
NA TRBJ2-6 NA TRBV5-5 TGTGCCAGCAGCTTGGGTAGGGGGACTGGGGCCAACGTCATGACTTTC CASSLGRGTGANVMTF
NA TRBJ2-1 NA TRBV5-1 TGCGCCAGCAGCTTGGAGGGGGGGCGGGAGTATCACAATGAGCAGTTCTTC CASSLEGGREYHNEQFF
few TRBJ2-7 NA TRBV19 TGTGCCAGTAGTATTACTGGCGGGACCTACGAGCAGTACTTC CASSITGGTYEQYF
NA TRBJ2-2 NA TRBV20-1 TGCAGTGCTAGAGATCGTTCTAGCCTGTTTTTT CSARDRSSLFF
many TRBJ1-5 NA TRBV28 TGTGCCACAACAGGAGGAGATCAGCCCCAGCATTTT CATTGGDQPQHF
NA TRBJ2-3 NA TRBV20-1 TGCAGTGCTGAAGTGGACCCCACGGAGGATACGCAGTATTTT CSAEVDPTEDTQYF